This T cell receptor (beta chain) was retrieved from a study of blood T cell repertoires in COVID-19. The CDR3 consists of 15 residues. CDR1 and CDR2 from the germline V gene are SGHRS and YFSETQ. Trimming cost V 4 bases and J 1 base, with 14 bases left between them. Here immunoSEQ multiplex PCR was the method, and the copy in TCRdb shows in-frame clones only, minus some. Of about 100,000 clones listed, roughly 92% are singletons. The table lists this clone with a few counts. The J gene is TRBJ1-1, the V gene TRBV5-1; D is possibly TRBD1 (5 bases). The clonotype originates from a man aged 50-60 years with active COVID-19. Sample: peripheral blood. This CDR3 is CASSMRRGRNTEAFF. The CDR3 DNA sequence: TGCGCCAGCAGCATGCGGCGGGGCAGGAACACTGAAGCTTTCTTT.